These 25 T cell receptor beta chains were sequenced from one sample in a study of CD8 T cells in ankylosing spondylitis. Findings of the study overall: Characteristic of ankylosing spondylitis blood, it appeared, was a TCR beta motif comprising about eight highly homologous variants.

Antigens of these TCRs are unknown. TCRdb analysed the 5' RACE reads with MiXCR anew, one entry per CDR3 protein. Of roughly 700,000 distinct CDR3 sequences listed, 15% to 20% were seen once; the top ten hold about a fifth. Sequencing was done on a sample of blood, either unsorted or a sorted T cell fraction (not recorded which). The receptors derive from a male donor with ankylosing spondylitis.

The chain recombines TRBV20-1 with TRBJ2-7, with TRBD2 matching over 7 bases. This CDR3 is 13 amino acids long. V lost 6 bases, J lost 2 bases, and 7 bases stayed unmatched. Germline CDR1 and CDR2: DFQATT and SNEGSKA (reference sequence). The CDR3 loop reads CSATNSGTYEQYF. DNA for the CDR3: TGCAGTGCCACCAACAGCGGGACCTACGAGCAGTACTTC.

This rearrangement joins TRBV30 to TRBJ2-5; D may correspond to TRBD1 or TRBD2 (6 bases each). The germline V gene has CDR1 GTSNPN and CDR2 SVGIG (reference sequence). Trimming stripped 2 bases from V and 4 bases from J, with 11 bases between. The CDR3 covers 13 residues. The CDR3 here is CAWSRGELETQYF. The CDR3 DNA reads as TGTGCCTGGAGTAGGGGGGAGTTAGAGACCCAGTACTTC.

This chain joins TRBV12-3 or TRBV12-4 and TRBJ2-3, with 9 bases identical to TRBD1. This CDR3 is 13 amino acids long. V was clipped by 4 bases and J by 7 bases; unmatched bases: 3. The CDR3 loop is CASSWDRENTQYF. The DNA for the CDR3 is TGTGCCAGCAGTTGGGACAGGGAGAATACGCAGTATTTT.

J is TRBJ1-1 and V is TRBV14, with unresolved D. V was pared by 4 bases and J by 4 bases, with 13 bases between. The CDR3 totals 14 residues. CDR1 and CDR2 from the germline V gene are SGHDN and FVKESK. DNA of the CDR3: TGTGCCAGCAGCCTCGCGCCGGGCCCCACTGAAGCTTTCTTT. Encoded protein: CASSLAPGPTEAFF. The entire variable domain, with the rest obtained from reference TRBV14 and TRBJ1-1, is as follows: EAGVTQFPSHSVIEKGQTVTLRCDPISGHDNLYWYRRVMGKEIKFLLHFVKESKQDESGMPNNRFLAERTGGTYSTLKVQPAELEDSGVYFCASSLAPGPTEAFFGQGTRLTVV.

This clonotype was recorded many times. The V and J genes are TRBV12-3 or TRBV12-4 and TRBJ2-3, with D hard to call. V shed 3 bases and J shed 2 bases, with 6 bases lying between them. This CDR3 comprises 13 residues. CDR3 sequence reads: CASSLGNTDTQYF. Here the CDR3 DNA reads TGTGCCAGCAGTTTGGGGAACACAGATACGCAGTATTTT.

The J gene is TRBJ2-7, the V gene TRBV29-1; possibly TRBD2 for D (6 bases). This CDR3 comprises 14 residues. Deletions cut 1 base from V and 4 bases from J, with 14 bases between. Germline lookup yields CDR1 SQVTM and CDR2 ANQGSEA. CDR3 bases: TGCAGCGTTGAAGGAGGCGGGGATATATACGAGCAGTACTTC. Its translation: CSVEGGGDIYEQYF.

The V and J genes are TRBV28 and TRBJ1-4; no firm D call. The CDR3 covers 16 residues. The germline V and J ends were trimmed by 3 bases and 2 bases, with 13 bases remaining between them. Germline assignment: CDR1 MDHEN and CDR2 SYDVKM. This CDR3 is CASSLVQTVTNEKLFF. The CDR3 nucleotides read TGTGCCAGCAGTTTGGTACAGACGGTCACTAATGAAAAACTGTTTTTT.

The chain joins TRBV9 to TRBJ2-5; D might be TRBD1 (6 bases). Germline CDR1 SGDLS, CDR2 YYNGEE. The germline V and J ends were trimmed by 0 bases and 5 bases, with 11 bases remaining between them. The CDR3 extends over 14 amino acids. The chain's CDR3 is CASSVEGGIETQYF. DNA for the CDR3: TGTGCCAGCAGCGTAGAAGGGGGTATCGAGACCCAGTACTTC.

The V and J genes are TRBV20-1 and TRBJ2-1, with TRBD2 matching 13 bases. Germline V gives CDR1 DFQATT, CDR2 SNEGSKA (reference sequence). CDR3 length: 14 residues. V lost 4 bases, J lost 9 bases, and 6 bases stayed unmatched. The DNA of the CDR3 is TGCAGTGCTAAAGGACTAGCGGGAGTGCTTGAGCAGTTCTTC. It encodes CSAKGLAGVLEQFF.

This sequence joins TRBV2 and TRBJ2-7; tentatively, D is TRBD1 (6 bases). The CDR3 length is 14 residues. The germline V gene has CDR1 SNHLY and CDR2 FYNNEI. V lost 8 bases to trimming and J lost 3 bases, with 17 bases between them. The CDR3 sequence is CASPSQRGFYEQYF. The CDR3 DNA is TGTGCCAGCCCCTCACAGAGGGGGTTCTACGAGCAGTACTTC.

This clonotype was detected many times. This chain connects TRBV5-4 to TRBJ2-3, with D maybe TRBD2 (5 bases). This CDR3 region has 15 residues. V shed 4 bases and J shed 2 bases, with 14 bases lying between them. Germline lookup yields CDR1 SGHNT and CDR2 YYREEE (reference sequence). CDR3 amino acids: CASSIDGNPTDTQYF. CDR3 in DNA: TGTGCCAGCAGCATTGACGGGAACCCCACAGATACGCAGTATTTT.

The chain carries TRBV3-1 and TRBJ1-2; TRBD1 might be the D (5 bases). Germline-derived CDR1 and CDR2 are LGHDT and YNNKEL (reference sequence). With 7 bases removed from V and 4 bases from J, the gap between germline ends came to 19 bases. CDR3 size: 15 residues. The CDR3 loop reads CASNPGGGWAYGYTF. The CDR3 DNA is TGTGCCAGCAACCCCGGGGGGGGGTGGGCCTATGGCTACACCTTC.

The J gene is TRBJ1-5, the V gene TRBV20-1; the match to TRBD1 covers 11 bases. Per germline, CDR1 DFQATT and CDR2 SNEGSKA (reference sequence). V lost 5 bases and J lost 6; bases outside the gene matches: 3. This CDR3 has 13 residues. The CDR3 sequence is CSAWTGGSQPQHF. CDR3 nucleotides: TGCAGTGCTTGGACAGGGGGCAGTCAGCCCCAGCATTTT.

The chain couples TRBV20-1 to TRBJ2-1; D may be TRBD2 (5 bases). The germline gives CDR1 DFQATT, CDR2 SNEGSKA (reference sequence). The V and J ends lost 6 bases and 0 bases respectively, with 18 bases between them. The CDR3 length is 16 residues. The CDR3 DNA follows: TGCAGTGCCCTAGCAGCTAACCCGAGCTCCTACAATGAGCAGTTCTTC. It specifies CSALAANPSSYNEQFF.

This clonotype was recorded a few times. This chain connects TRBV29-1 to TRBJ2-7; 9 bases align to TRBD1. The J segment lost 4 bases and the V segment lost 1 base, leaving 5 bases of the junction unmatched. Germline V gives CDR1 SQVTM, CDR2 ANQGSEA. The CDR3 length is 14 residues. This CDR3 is CSVEAPDRGYEQYF. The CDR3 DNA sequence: TGCAGCGTTGAAGCCCCGGACAGGGGATACGAGCAGTACTTC.

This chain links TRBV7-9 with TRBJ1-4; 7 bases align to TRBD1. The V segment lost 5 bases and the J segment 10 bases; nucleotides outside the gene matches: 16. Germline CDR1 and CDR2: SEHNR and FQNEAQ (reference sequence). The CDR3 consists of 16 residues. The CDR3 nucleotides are TGTGCCAGCAGCGCCACAGGGGTAGAGTTCAAGGGAAAACTGTTTTTT. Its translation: CASSATGVEFKGKLFF.

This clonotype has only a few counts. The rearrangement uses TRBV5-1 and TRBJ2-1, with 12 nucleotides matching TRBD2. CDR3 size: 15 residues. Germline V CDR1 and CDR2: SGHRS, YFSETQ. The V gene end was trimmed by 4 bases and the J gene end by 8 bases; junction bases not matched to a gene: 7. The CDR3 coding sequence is TGCGCCAGCAGCCTAAGGACTAGCGGGATGGATGAGCAGTTCTTC. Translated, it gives CASSLRTSGMDEQFF.

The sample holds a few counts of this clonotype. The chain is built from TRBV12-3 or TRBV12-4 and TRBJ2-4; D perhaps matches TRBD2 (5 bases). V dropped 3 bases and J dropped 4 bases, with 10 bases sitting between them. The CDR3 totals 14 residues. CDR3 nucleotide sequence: TGTGCCAGCAGTTTTGTTGCGGGTAAAAACATTCAGTACTTC. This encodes CASSFVAGKNIQYF.

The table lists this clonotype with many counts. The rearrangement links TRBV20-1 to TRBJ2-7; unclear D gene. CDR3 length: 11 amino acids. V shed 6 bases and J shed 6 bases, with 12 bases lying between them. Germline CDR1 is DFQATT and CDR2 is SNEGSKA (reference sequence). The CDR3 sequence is CSALNGPEQYF. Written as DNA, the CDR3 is TGCAGTGCACTAAACGGACCCGAGCAGTACTTC.

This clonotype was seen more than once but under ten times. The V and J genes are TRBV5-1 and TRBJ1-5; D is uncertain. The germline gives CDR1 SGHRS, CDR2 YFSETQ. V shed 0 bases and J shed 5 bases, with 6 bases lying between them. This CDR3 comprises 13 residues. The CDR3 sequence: CASSLGSDQPQHF. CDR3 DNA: TGCGCCAGCAGCTTGGGCAGTGATCAGCCCCAGCATTTT.

CDR3 in DNA: TGTGCCAGCAGAGGACAGGTTAATAGCAATCAGCCCCAGCATTTT. Its protein is CASRGQVNSNQPQHF. This chain connects TRBV12-3 or TRBV12-4 to TRBJ1-5; 7 bases agree with TRBD1. V trimming: 6 bases; J trimming: 0 bases; junction bases outside the gene matches: 5. This CDR3 region has 15 residues.

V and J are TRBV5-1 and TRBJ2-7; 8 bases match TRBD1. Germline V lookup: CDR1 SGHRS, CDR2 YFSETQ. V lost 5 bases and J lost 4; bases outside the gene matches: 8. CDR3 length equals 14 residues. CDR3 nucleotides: TGCGCCAGCAGTCCCGGGGACAGGTTTTACGAGCAGTACTTC. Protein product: CASSPGDRFYEQYF.

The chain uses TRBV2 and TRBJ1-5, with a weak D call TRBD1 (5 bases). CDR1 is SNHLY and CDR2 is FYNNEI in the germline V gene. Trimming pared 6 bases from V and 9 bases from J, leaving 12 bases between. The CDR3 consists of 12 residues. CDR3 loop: CASRRGGGPQHF. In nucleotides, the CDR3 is TGTGCCAGCAGGCGGGGGGGAGGGCCCCAGCATTTT.

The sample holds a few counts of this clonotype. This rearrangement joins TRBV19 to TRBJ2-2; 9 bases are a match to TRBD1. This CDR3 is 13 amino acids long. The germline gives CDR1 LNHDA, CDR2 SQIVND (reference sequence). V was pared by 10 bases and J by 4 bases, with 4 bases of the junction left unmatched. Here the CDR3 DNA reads TGTGCCACCCGGGACAGGGTCACCGGGGAGCTGTTTTTT. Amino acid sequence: CATRDRVTGELFF.

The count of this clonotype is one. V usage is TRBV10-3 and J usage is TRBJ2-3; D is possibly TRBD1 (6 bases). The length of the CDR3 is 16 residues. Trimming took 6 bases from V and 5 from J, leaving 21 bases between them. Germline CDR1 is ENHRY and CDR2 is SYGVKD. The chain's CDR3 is CAISTPNGGAGDTQYF. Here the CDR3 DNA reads TGTGCCATCAGCACCCCGAATGGGGGCGCCGGAGATACGCAGTATTTT.